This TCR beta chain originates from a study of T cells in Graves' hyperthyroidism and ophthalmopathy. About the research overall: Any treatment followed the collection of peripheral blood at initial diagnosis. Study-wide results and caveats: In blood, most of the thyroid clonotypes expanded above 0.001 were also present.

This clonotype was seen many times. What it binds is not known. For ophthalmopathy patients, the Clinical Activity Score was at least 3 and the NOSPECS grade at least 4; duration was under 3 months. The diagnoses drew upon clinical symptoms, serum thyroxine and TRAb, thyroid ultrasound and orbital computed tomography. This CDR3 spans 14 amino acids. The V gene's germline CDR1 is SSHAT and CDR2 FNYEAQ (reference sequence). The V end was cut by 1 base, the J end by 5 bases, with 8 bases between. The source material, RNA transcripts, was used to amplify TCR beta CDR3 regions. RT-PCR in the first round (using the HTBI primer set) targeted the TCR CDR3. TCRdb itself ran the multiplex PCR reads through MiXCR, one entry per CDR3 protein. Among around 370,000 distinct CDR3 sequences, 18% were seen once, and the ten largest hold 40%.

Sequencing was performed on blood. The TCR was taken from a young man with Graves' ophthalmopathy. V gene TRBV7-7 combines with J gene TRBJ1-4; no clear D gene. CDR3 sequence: CASSLGGGNEKLFF. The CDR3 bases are TGTGCCAGCAGCTTAGGTGGTGGAAATGAAAAACTGTTTTTT. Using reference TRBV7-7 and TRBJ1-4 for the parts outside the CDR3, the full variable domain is GAGVSQSPRYKVTKRGQDVTLRCDPISSHATLYWYQQALGQGPEFLTYFNYEAQPDKSGLPSDRFSAERPEGSISTLTIQRTEQRDSAMYRCASSLGGGNEKLFFGSGTQLSVL.